The entry below gives a single T cell receptor beta chain sequence along with its context. No antigen is known for it. PCR was performed a second time for 7 to 11 cycles using a sample-barcoded 5' primer and a J-beta primer mix. Using its own MiXCR run on the 5' RACE reads, TCRdb lists one record per CDR3 protein. The sample lists about 1 million distinct CDR3 sequences, 40% to 50% occurring once. This sample was taken from a study of blood T cells in healthy people across ages. At the level of the study: Template switching retrieved approximately one barcoded beta molecule for each two T cells. Study findings and constraints: Lack of knowledge of donor CMV status possibly confounded expanded clonotype changes. Age advanced and TCR beta diversity per million T cells fell, roughly linearly.

PBMCs numbering at least 6.5 million were isolated per sample. The CDR3 contains 15 residues. V lost 4 bases to trimming and J lost 6 bases, with 16 bases between them. Germline-derived CDR1 and CDR2 are SEHNR and FQNEAQ (reference sequence). The chain combines TRBV7-9 with TRBJ1-5; no clear D gene. Material for sequencing was blood. This clonotype was sampled from an older woman in good health. The CDR3 loop is CASSSTGSSGQPQHF. As DNA, the CDR3 is TGTGCCAGCAGCTCGACCGGGTCCTCGGGTCAGCCCCAGCATTTT.